The present TCR beta chain was sequenced within a study of blood T cell repertoires in COVID-19. In the study overall: The cDNA or gDNA used as material had been derived from T cells, B-cell-depleted T cells, or PBMCs.

This clone was recorded once. This CDR3 comprises 16 residues. V gave up 0 bases and J gave up 1 base, with 12 bases separating them. Germline CDR1 and CDR2: SGDLS and YYNGEE. The table came from immunoSEQ multiplex PCR; TCRdb's copy has only in-frame clones and leaves some out. The sample consists of about 200,000 clones, around four fifths of them appearing once. Sequenced: peripheral blood. This clonotype was obtained from a woman aged 80 or older with active or convalescent COVID-19. The chain uses TRBV9 and TRBJ2-3, with D perhaps matching TRBD2 (5 bases). CDR3 coding DNA: TGTGCCAGCAGCGTAGATCCTAGCTCGGGCACAGATACGCAGTATTTT. Translating it yields CASSVDPSSGTDTQYF.